These 18 T cell receptor beta chains share one sample of origin, sequenced in a study of tumor T cells in aggressive B-cell lymphoma. The assay was immunoSEQ multiplex PCR, and TCRdb's table has in-frame clones only and misses some. The data show some 10,000 clones, approximately 89% seen once. What was sequenced was tumor tissue. All receptors come from an adult with diffuse large B cell lymphoma.

The chain links TRBV28 to TRBJ2-7; tentatively, D is TRBD2 (6 bases). The CDR3 spans 12 residues. CDR1 MDHEN and CDR2 SYDVKM come from the germline V gene. This CDR3 is CASREVGYEQYF. For the CDR3, the DNA is TGTGCGTCTAGGGAGGTTGGCTACGAGCAGTACTTC.

In this sample, this clone turned up a few times. The chain employs TRBV28 and TRBJ2-5, with 7 bases that match TRBD2. Germline loops: CDR1 MDHEN, CDR2 SYDVKM. The CDR3 is made up of 11 amino acids. J lost 5 bases, V lost 10 bases, and 4 bases had no gene match. The CDR3, as DNA: TGTGCCACCCTCGGGGGGGAGACCCAGTACTTC. Translated: CATLGGETQYF.

V and J are TRBV19 and TRBJ1-3; D might be TRBD1 (6 bases). Germline V lookup: CDR1 LNHDA, CDR2 SQIVND (reference sequence). The CDR3 runs to 15 residues. The V end was cut by 1 base, the J end by 3 bases, with 10 bases between. The CDR3 reads CASSIGGGVGNTIYF. CDR3 DNA: TGTGCCAGTAGTATAGGCGGGGGCGTTGGAAACACCATATATTTT.

The chain combines TRBV9 with TRBJ2-7, with D possibly being TRBD2 (6 bases). Germline V CDR1 and CDR2: SGDLS, YYNGEE. The V and J ends lost 2 bases and 4 bases respectively, with 10 bases between them. This CDR3 is 13 amino acids long. Here the CDR3 reads CASSVSGAYEQYF. The CDR3 nucleotides are TGTGCCAGCAGCGTTAGCGGCGCGTACGAGCAGTACTTC. The variable domain in full, with the rest retrieved from reference TRBV9 and TRBJ2-7, is DSGVTQTPKHLITATGQRVTLRCSPRSGDLSVYWYQQSLDQGLQFLIQYYNGEERAKGNILERFSAQQFPDLHSELNLSSLELGDSALYFCASSVSGAYEQYFGPGTRLTVT.

The chain combines TRBV7-8 with TRBJ2-1; a possible D gene is TRBD1 (5 bases). The CDR3 spans 18 residues. Trimming pared 1 base from V and 5 bases from J, leaving 21 bases between. Germline V gene lookup returns CDR1 SGHVS and CDR2 FQNEAQ. The DNA of the CDR3 is TGTGCCAGCAGCTTAGTTACGGCAGGGTTTCCCACAAACAATGAGCAGTTCTTC. This sequence encodes CASSLVTAGFPTNNEQFF.

CDR3 protein: CASSAYRGSGGELFF. For the CDR3, the DNA is TGTGCCAGTAGTGCATACAGGGGGTCGGGGGGGGAGCTGTTTTTT. The rearrangement uses TRBV19 and TRBJ2-2; 8 bases agree with TRBD1. Unmatched junction bases numbered 10, after V lost 5 bases and J lost 8 bases. In germline, CDR1 is LNHDA, CDR2 SQIVND (reference sequence). The CDR3 has 15 amino acids.

Remarks on this clone: An end of the junction does not agree with germline; a read error may underlie this. The chain links TRBV7-7 to TRBJ2-1; the D is unclear. The CDR3 consists of 13 residues. CDR1 is SSHAT, CDR2 FNYEAQ, per germline (reference sequence). CDR3 residues: CASSLTETTEQFF. The DNA of the CDR3 is TGTGCTAGCAGCCTGACGGAAACTACTGAGCAGTTCTTC.

V usage is TRBV6-4 and J usage is TRBJ1-5; D might be TRBD1 (6 bases). The CDR3 covers 18 residues. Trimming pared 0 bases from V and 0 bases from J, leaving 15 bases between. Germline values: CDR1 MRHNA, CDR2 SNTAGT. CDR3 loop: CASSDSVQGPYSNQPQHF. The CDR3 region has the DNA TGTGCCAGCAGTGACTCAGTTCAGGGGCCCTATAGCAATCAGCCCCAGCATTTT.

This rearrangement joins TRBV5-6 to TRBJ2-2, with 11 bases aligning to TRBD1. The CDR3 totals 16 residues. Germline loops: CDR1 SGHDT, CDR2 YYEEEE. The CDR3 loop is CPGTGGRAGRAGELFF. DNA for the CDR3: TGTCCCGGGACAGGGGGGAGAGCGGGGAGGGCCGGGGAGCTGTTTTTT.

The chain has TRBV7-6 and TRBJ2-3; no reliable D call. The CDR3 extends over 13 amino acids. CDR1 is SGHVS, CDR2 FNYEAQ, per germline. V lost 6 bases, J lost 4 bases, and 11 bases lay in between. The CDR3 protein is CASRSPRSDTQYF. In DNA form, the CDR3 reads TGTGCCAGCAGGTCCCCTAGGTCAGATACGCAGTATTTT.

This chain uses TRBV30 with TRBJ1-5, with TRBD1 matching over 7 bases. V trimming: 2 bases; J trimming: 5 bases; junction bases outside the gene matches: 0. Germline assignment: CDR1 GTSNPN and CDR2 SVGIG (reference sequence). The CDR3 loop spans 12 amino acids. CDR3 nucleotides: TGTGCCTGGAGTCAGGGGGATCAGCCCCAGCATTTT. Its protein product is CAWSQGDQPQHF.

This clone occurred a few times. The rearrangement uses TRBV10-3 and TRBJ2-7; TRBD2 aligns across 11 bases. The CDR3 sequence is 14 residues long. V trimming: 3 bases; J trimming: 7 bases; junction bases outside the gene matches: 5. CDR1 and CDR2 (germline): ENHRY, SYGVKD. The CDR3 DNA reads as TGTGCCATCAGTGACACTAGCGGGAGTGGTGAGCAGTACTTC. This encodes CAISDTSGSGEQYF.

This sequence joins TRBV29-1 and TRBJ1-1; no definite D call. V lost 7 bases and J lost 4, with 10 bases in between. There are 11 residues in the CDR3. The germline V gene has CDR1 SQVTM and CDR2 ANQGSEA. The CDR3 spells CSAGVVTEAFF. The CDR3, as DNA: TGCAGCGCCGGGGTTGTCACTGAAGCTTTCTTT.

CDR3 nucleotide sequence: TGCGCCAGCAGCCTCCCCGGGACAGGGATCTACGAGCAGTACTTC. It encodes CASSLPGTGIYEQYF. This rearrangement joins TRBV5-1 to TRBJ2-7; the match to TRBD1 covers 9 bases. Germline values: CDR1 SGHRS, CDR2 YFSETQ. The CDR3 is 15 amino acids. Trimming removed 4 bases from V and 3 bases from J; junction bases left unmatched: 8.

The rearrangement uses TRBV6-5 and TRBJ2-5, with a weak D call TRBD1 (6 bases). V lost 6 bases and J lost 0, with 11 bases in between. Per germline, CDR1 MNHEY and CDR2 SVGAGI. The CDR3 is 14 residues long. The CDR3 spells CASSDGQYQETQYF. Here the CDR3 DNA reads TGTGCCAGCAGCGACGGACAGTACCAAGAGACCCAGTACTTC.

This chain connects TRBV5-1 to TRBJ1-1; 9 bases fit TRBD1. CDR3 size: 14 residues. Unmatched junction bases numbered 5, after V lost 3 bases and J lost 5 bases. The V gene's germline CDR1 is SGHRS and CDR2 YFSETQ. CDR3: CASSWRDRVTEAFF. The CDR3 DNA follows: TGCGCCAGCAGCTGGAGGGACAGGGTTACTGAAGCTTTCTTT.

This clone was observed a single time. The chain couples TRBV2 to TRBJ2-1, with TRBD2 identical over 15 bases. This CDR3 has 15 amino acids. The V gene's germline CDR1 is SNHLY and CDR2 FYNNEI. V shed 6 bases, J shed 15 bases, and the junction held 12 bases outside the gene matches. The CDR3 nucleotides are TGTGCCAGCAGCAGTGACAGGACTAGCGGGAGGGGTGGGTTCTTC. Its translation is CASSSDRTSGRGGFF.

This rearrangement joins TRBV12-5 to TRBJ2-1; D gene ambiguous. V was pared by 5 bases and J by 0 bases, with 14 bases between. The germline gives CDR1 LGHNT, CDR2 FRNRAP. The CDR3 extends over 16 amino acids. The CDR3 DNA reads as TGTGCTAGTGGTGACCCAGGTCCCCGCTCCTACAATGAGCAGTTCTTC. Protein sequence: CASGDPGPRSYNEQFF. Based on the CDR3 plus reference TRBV12-5 and TRBJ2-1, the full variable domain is DARVTQTPRHKVTEMGQEVTMRCQPILGHNTVFWYRQTMMQGLELLAYFRNRAPLDDSGMPKDRFSAEMPDATLATLKIQPSEPRDSAVYFCASGDPGPRSYNEQFFGPGTRLTVL.